A selection of T cell receptor beta chains follows, all from one sample in a study of blood T cells in healthy people across ages. TCRdb itself ran the 5' RACE reads through MiXCR, one entry per CDR3 protein. The table has around 1,500,000 distinct CDR3 sequences, 28% seen once. The sequencing sample was made of blood. The receptors shown here come from a woman in her twenties or thirties in good health. Each CDR3 is given with its conserved first and last residue. A D gene is named only where the DNA matches it firmly. Clone size is given for some rows only: seen once, a few or many times, or a class if the clone is expanded.

TRBV7-9,many,TRBJ2-6,.,TGTGCCAGCAATTTAGGAGCTGGGGCCAACGTCCTGACTTTC,CASNLGAGANVLTF
TRBV6-1,.,TRBJ1-4,TRBD1,TGTGCCAGCAGTGGATACAGGGGCCGCACTAATGAAAAACTGTTTTTT,CASSGYRGRTNEKLFF
TRBV6-2/TRBV6-3,few,TRBJ1-2,TRBD1,TGTGCCAGCAGCCCGATCCAGGGGGATGGCTACACCTTC,CASSPIQGDGYTF
TRBV9,.,TRBJ2-3,TRBD1,TGTGCCAGCAGCTACAGGGACAGAGACACAGATACGCAGTATTTT,CASSYRDRDTDTQYF
TRBV14,.,TRBJ2-1,.,TGTGCCAGCAGCCAAGATGTGGGAGGGGGCATATACAATGAGCAGTTCTTC,CASSQDVGGGIYNEQFF
TRBV15,few,TRBJ2-5,.,TGTGCCACCAGCGGAGACCGGGCTAGGACCCAGTACTTC,CATSGDRARTQYF
TRBV11-3,few,TRBJ2-7,.,TGTGCCAGCAGCGAAGGGGGGGCAGGGGCCTACGAGCAGTACTTC,CASSEGGAGAYEQYF
TRBV25-1,few,TRBJ2-3,.,TGTGCCAGCAGTGCCGCTGGAGACGATACGCAGTATTTT,CASSAAGDDTQYF
TRBV21-1,few,TRBJ2-7,.,TGTGCCAGCAGCAAAGTCGGGGGGGCGGTTTACGAGCAGTACTTC,CASSKVGGAVYEQYF
TRBV29-1,few,TRBJ2-3,TRBD2,TGCAGCGTTGCCACTAGCGAAAGCACAGATACGCAGTATTTT,CSVATSESTDTQYF
TRBV7-7,.,TRBJ2-3,TRBD1,TGTGCCAGTAGCCACGGGACAGGGGTTGGGACAGATACGCAGTATTTT,CASSHGTGVGTDTQYF
TRBV5-6,.,TRBJ2-2,.,TGTGCCAGCAGCCGGGCGGGTGATGGAGCCGGGGAGCTGTTTTTT,CASSRAGDGAGELFF
TRBV20-1,.,TRBJ1-2,.,TGCAGTGCTAGAGGCTTCACCCAGGGAAATGGCTACACCTTC,CSARGFTQGNGYTF
TRBV6-5,few,TRBJ2-3,TRBD1,TGTGCCAGCAGTCTCGGACAGGAACGCACAGATACGCAGTATTTT,CASSLGQERTDTQYF
TRBV9,few,TRBJ2-2,.,TGTGCCACCGGACCGACGAACACCGGGGAGCTGTTTTTT,CATGPTNTGELFF
TRBV7-9,.,TRBJ1-5,.,TGTGCCAGCGGGAGAACCGATCAGCCCCAGCATTTT,CASGRTDQPQHF
TRBV20-1,.,TRBJ2-4,TRBD2,TGCAGTGGTACTAGCGCGCCCCAAAACATTCAGTACTTC,CSGTSAPQNIQYF
TRBV3-1,few,TRBJ2-3,.,TGTGCCAGCAGTGTAGGCCACCCTAGCACAGATACGCAGTATTTT,CASSVGHPSTDTQYF